The rows below give T cell receptor beta chains drawn from one sample of a study of T cells in Graves' hyperthyroidism and ophthalmopathy. TCRdb analysed the multiplex PCR reads with MiXCR anew, one entry per CDR3 protein. Of 530,000 or so distinct CDR3 sequences detected, around 45% appear once; the ten largest clones hold more than 7.5%. What was sequenced was peripheral blood or thyroid tissue (not recorded which). The receptors derive from a young woman with Graves' hyperthyroidism. CDR3s include the opening cysteine and the closing phenylalanine or tryptophan. Each record gives: V gene, D gene, J gene, clone size, CDR3 protein, CDR3 DNA. D genes are given only for firm matches. The size of a clone is reported for some rows only, either as once, few or many, or as a class for expanded clones.

TRBV4-1	.	TRBJ1-6	many	CASSHPGQPNSPLHF	TGCGCCAGCAGCCACCCGGGACAACCTAATTCACCCCTCCACTTT
TRBV2	TRBD1	TRBJ1-5	.	CATKGQVRHF	TGTGCCACCAAAGGACAGGTCCGTCATTTT
TRBV7-2	.	TRBJ2-2	.	CASSLEFGGANTEELFF	TGTGCCAGCAGCTTAGAGTTCGGGGGCGCGAACACCGAGGAGCTGTTTTTT
TRBV7-3	.	TRBJ2-5	.	CASSSPGLGTQYF	TGTGCCAGCAGCTCCCCAGGGTTGGGGACCCAGTACTTC
TRBV6-5	TRBD1	TRBJ1-2	many	CASSYTPGQGEYGYGYTF	TGTGCCAGCAGTTACACCCCAGGACAGGGCGAATACGGCTATGGCTACACCTTC
TRBV20-1	TRBD2	TRBJ2-7	.	CSVRLAGAPSYEQYF	TGCAGTGTAAGACTAGCGGGAGCACCCTCCTACGAGCAGTACTTC
TRBV7-2	TRBD1	TRBJ1-1	many	CASSQAGQMNTEAFF	TGTGCCAGCAGCCAGGCGGGACAGATGAACACTGAAGCTTTCTTT
TRBV7-3	TRBD1	TRBJ1-6	.	CASSSRTGTLHF	TGTGCCAGCAGCTCAAGGACAGGCACCCTCCACTTT
TRBV6-5	.	TRBJ1-3	many	CASSYSLRVGGNTIYF	TGTGCCAGCAGTTACTCCCTTAGAGTCGGGGGAAACACCATATATTTT
TRBV12-5	.	TRBJ2-5	many	CASALLETQYF	TGTGCTAGTGCCCTCCTAGAGACCCAGTACTTC
TRBV30	.	TRBJ2-7	.	CAWSVTGSEQYF	TGTGCCTGGAGTGTAACGGGAAGCGAGCAGTACTTC
TRBV29-1	TRBD1	TRBJ2-7	.	CSVTPTGQGYEQYF	TGCAGCGTTACACCTACCGGACAGGGATACGAGCAGTACTTC
TRBV7-2	TRBD1	TRBJ1-2	once	CASSARAGGSYGYTF	TGTGCCAGCAGCGCCCGGGCAGGGGGTAGCTATGGCTACACCTTC
TRBV15	.	TRBJ1-2	.	CATSRDDRGQYGYTF	TGTGCCACCAGCAGGGATGACAGAGGCCAATATGGCTACACCTTC
TRBV12-3/TRBV12-4	.	TRBJ1-3	many	CASSFYGTGNTIYF	TGTGCCAGCAGTTTTTACGGAACGGGAAACACCATATATTTT
TRBV15	.	TRBJ1-1	many	CATSRDKTEAFF	TGTGCCACCAGCAGAGATAAGACTGAAGCTTTCTTT
TRBV7-3	TRBD2	TRBJ2-7	.	CASSSLLAGGGDEQYF	TGTGCCAGCAGCTCATTACTAGCGGGAGGCGGGGATGAGCAGTACTTC
TRBV6-2/TRBV6-3	.	TRBJ2-5	.	CASRTQEAQYF	TGTGCCAGCAGAACCCAAGAGGCCCAGTACTTC
TRBV20-1	TRBD2	TRBJ2-1	.	CSARESSGSLDEQFF	TGCAGTGCTAGAGAATCTAGCGGGAGTCTTGATGAGCAGTTCTTC
TRBV29-1	.	TRBJ1-2	.	CSVEDLGGTF	TGCAGCGTTGAAGATCTGGGCGGCACCTTC
TRBV6-6	TRBD1	TRBJ2-2	many	CANSGQGNGELFF	TGTGCCAATTCGGGACAGGGGAACGGGGAGCTGTTTTTT
TRBV19	TRBD1	TRBJ2-6	few	CASSMREGAPPGANVLTF	TGTGCCAGTAGTATGAGAGAGGGGGCCCCACCCGGGGCCAACGTCCTGACTTTC
TRBV29-1	.	TRBJ2-5	.	CSVSGWTAQETQYF	TGCAGCGTTAGCGGATGGACAGCACAAGAGACCCAGTACTTC
TRBV20-1	TRBD2	TRBJ2-7	many	CSARDGASGTHEQYF	TGCAGTGCTAGAGATGGCGCTAGCGGGACGCACGAGCAGTACTTC
TRBV7-9	.	TRBJ1-1	.	CASSSEPGGRPTEAFF	TGTGCCAGCAGCTCAGAACCCGGGGGGCGGCCCACTGAAGCTTTCTTT
TRBV6-2/TRBV6-3	.	TRBJ2-7	many	CASISGGAGSSYEQYF	TGTGCCAGCATCTCAGGGGGGGCTGGGAGCTCCTACGAGCAGTACTTC
TRBV18	.	TRBJ1-1	many	CASSPRDKNTEAFF	TGTGCCAGCTCACCACGAGACAAGAACACTGAAGCTTTCTTT
TRBV13	.	TRBJ1-5	.	CASSLGQGYDQPQHF	TGTGCCAGCAGCTTAGGCCAGGGCTATGATCAGCCCCAGCATTTT
TRBV20-1	TRBD1	TRBJ1-2	.	CSASRQGGYTF	TGCAGTGCTAGTCGACAGGGTGGCTACACCTTC
TRBV25-1	.	TRBJ2-3	many	CASSESSWDTQYF	TGTGCCAGCAGTGAATCCAGTTGGGATACGCAGTATTTT
TRBV7-6	.	TRBJ2-7	.	CASSDQNPGTGLYEQYF	TGTGCCAGCAGTGACCAGAACCCCGGGACTGGCCTCTACGAGCAGTACTTC
TRBV24-1	.	TRBJ1-2	.	CATSGGASGYTF	TGTGCCACGAGTGGGGGGGCCAGTGGCTACACCTTC
TRBV7-3	TRBD1	TRBJ2-7	.	CASSSTGTGATYEQYF	TGTGCCAGCAGCTCAACCGGGACAGGGGCAACCTACGAGCAGTACTTC
TRBV4-2	.	TRBJ1-5	once	CASSQDRGAQPQHF	TGTGCCAGCAGCCAAGATCGGGGGGCTCAGCCCCAGCATTTT
TRBV6-2/TRBV6-3	TRBD1	TRBJ2-2	few	CASRGQGRGTGELFF	TGTGCCAGCAGGGGACAGGGGAGAGGCACCGGGGAGCTGTTTTTT
TRBV20-1	TRBD1	TRBJ2-5	.	CSASDRGEETQYF	TGCAGTGCTAGTGACAGGGGGGAAGAGACCCAGTACTTC
TRBV29-1	.	TRBJ1-2	.	CSAGEAYGYTF	TGCAGCGCCGGGGAGGCCTATGGCTACACCTTC
TRBV24-1	.	TRBJ2-7	.	CATSPLGDNEQYF	TGTGCCACCAGTCCCTTGGGCGACAATGAGCAGTACTTC
TRBV7-2	.	TRBJ2-2	.	CASSLFSGTGELFF	TGTGCCAGCAGCTTATTCAGCGGCACCGGGGAGCTGTTTTTT
TRBV19	.	TRBJ1-2	many	CASSPPGDQGYGYTF	TGTGCCAGTAGTCCGCCAGGGGACCAAGGCTATGGCTACACCTTC
TRBV10-3	.	TRBJ1-5	.	CAISEYSGRDQPQHF	TGTGCCATCAGTGAGTATAGCGGGAGGGATCAGCCCCAGCATTTT
TRBV7-2	.	TRBJ1-1	many	CASNPLRPENTEAFF	TGTGCCAGCAACCCCCTCAGACCTGAGAACACTGAAGCTTTCTTT
TRBV20-1	.	TRBJ1-2	.	CSARDGGGWGYTF	TGCAGTGCTAGAGATGGGGGAGGCTGGGGCTACACCTTC
TRBV18	.	TRBJ2-7	.	CASSPPLSLTYEQYF	TGTGCCAGCTCACCACCGCTCAGTCTAACTTACGAGCAGTACTTC
TRBV6-2/TRBV6-3	TRBD2	TRBJ2-5	many	CASSFRTSGQETQYF	TGTGCCAGCAGTTTTCGGACTAGCGGTCAAGAGACCCAGTACTTC
TRBV3-1	.	TRBJ2-7	few	CASSQRREGGEQYF	TGTGCCAGCAGCCAAAGAAGGGAAGGTGGCGAGCAGTACTTC
TRBV7-9	.	TRBJ2-3	.	CASSLMRYDGSGTDTQYF	TGTGCCAGCAGCTTAATGAGGTACGACGGGAGTGGAACAGATACGCAGTATTTT
TRBV19	.	TRBJ2-3	few	CASRVGALSTDTQYF	TGTGCCAGTAGGGTGGGGGCCCTCAGCACAGATACGCAGTATTTT
TRBV4-3	.	TRBJ1-1	many	CASSQEASMNTEAFF	TGCGCCAGCAGCCAAGAAGCGTCCATGAACACTGAAGCTTTCTTT
TRBV3-1	.	TRBJ1-1	.	CASSQGVGKMNTEAFF	TGTGCCAGCAGCCAAGGGGTGGGCAAAATGAACACTGAAGCTTTCTTT
TRBV20-1	.	TRBJ1-5	once	CSASGARSNQPQHF	TGCAGTGCTAGTGGGGCCAGGAGCAATCAGCCCCAGCATTTT